This paragraph reports one TCR beta chain. How the authors handled the data: Nucleated cell counts were estimated from reference gene primer amplification. Data came from immunoSEQ multiplex PCR; TCRdb stores just in-frame clones and leaves some out. That table gives V, J and clone size, and the DNA gave D and trimming. The sample yields about 210,000 clones, 65% to 85% seen once. The ends were cut back, 0 bases at V and 4 bases at J, with 10 bases in the middle. This CDR3 is built from 14 residues. CDR1 is SGHRS, CDR2 YFSETQ, per germline. The sample is drawn from a study of blood T cell repertoires in COVID-19. Looking at the study overall: Samples came from the United States, Italy and Spain, spanning acute and convalescent COVID-19. The cDNA or gDNA used as material had been derived from T cells, B-cell-depleted T cells, or PBMCs.

Source material: peripheral blood. The genes are TRBV5-1 and TRBJ1-2, with D uncertain. This clonotype was obtained from a woman aged 45-65 years with acute or convalescent COVID-19. The CDR3 region is CASSLAPGGYGYTF. The CDR3 nucleotides read TGCGCCAGCAGCTTGGCCCCTGGAGGCTATGGCTACACCTTC.